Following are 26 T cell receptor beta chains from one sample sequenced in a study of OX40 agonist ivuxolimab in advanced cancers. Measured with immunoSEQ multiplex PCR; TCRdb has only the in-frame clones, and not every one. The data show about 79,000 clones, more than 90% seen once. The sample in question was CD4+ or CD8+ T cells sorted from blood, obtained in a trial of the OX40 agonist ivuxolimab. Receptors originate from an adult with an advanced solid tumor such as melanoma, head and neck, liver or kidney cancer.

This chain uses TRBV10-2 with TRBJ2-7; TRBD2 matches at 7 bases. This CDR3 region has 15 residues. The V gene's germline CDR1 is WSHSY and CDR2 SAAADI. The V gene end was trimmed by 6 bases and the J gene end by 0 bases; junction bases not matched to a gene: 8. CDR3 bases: TGCGCCAGCAGCACCGGGACTACTAGCTCCTACGAGCAGTACTTC. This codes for CASSTGTTSSYEQYF.

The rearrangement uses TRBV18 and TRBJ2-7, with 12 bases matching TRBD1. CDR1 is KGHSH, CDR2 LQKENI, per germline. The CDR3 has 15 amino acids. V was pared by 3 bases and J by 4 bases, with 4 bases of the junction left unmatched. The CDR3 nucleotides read TGTGCCAGCTCACCCATGGGACAGGGGGCATACGAGCAGTACTTC. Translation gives CASSPMGQGAYEQYF.

DNA for the CDR3: TGTGCCAGCAGTTACAGGGGCACAGATACGCAGTATTTT. Its protein product is CASSYRGTDTQYF. V and J are TRBV6-5 and TRBJ2-3; no reliable D call. Between the trimmed V and J ends, which lost 2 bases and 1 base, there was a span of 4 bases. The CDR3 covers 13 residues. The V gene's germline CDR1 is MNHEY and CDR2 SVGAGI.

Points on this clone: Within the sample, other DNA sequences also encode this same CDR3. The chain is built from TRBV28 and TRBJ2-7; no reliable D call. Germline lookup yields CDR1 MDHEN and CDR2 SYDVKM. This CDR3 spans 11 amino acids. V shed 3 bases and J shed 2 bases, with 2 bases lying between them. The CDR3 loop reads CASSLAYEQYF. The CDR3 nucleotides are TGTGCCAGCAGTTTGGCCTACGAGCAGTACTTC.

CDR3 sequence: CASSLGPPGLRGNTIYF. The CDR3 DNA follows: TGTGCCAGCAGCTTGGGGCCCCCCGGGTTAAGGGGAAACACCATATATTTT. The chain employs TRBV5-4 and TRBJ1-3; D is ambiguous. Germline CDR1 SGHNT, CDR2 YYREEE (reference sequence). This CDR3 comprises 17 residues. Trimming removed 0 bases from V and 4 bases from J, with 17 bases in between.

The CDR3 nucleotides are TGTGCCAGCAGTGAGGGCAGAGGCTATGGCTACACCTTC. It yields the protein CASSEGRGYGYTF. The chain employs TRBV6-1 and TRBJ1-2; D is uncertain. CDR1 and CDR2 from the germline V gene are MNHNS and SASEGT. Trimming left V 3 bases short and J 4 bases short, with 9 bases between. The CDR3 sequence is 13 residues long.

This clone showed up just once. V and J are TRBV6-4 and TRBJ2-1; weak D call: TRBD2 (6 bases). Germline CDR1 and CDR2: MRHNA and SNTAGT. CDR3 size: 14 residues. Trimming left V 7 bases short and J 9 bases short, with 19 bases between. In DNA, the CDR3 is TGTGCCAGCACCGAGCGGGCGGGCCAGAGTGAGCAGTTCTTC. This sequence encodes CASTERAGQSEQFF.

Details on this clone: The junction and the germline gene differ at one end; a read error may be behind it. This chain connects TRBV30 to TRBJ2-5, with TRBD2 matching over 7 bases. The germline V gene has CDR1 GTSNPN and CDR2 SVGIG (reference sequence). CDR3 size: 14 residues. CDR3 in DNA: TGTGCCTGGGGTGTAGGAGCGGGACGGGAGACCCAGTACTTC. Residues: CAWGVGAGRETQYF.

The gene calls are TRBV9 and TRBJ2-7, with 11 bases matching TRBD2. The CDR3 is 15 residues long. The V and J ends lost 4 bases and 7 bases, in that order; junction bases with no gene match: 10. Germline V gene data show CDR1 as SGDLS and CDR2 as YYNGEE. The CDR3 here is CASSPRTSGRGEQYF. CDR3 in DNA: TGTGCCAGCAGCCCCAGAACTAGCGGGAGAGGAGAGCAGTACTTC.

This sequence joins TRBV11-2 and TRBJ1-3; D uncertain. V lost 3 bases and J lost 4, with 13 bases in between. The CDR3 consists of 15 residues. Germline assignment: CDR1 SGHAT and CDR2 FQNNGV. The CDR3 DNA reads TGTGCCAGCAGCTTGCAGGCACTTCCCGGAAACACCATATATTTT. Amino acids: CASSLQALPGNTIYF.

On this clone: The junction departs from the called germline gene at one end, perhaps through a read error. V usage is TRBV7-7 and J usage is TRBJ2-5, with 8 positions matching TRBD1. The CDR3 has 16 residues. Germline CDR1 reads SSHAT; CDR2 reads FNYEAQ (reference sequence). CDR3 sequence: CASSPHTRGRGETQYF. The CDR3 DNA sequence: TGTGCTAGCAGCCCCCATACCAGGGGGCGCGGAGAGACCCAGTACTTC. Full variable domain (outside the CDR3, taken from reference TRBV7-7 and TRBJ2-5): GAGVSQSPRYKVTKRGQDVTLRCDPISSHATLYWYQQALGQGPEFLTYFNYEAQPDKSGLPSDRFSAERPEGSISTLTIQRTEQRDSAMYRCASSPHTRGRGETQYFGPGTRLLVL.

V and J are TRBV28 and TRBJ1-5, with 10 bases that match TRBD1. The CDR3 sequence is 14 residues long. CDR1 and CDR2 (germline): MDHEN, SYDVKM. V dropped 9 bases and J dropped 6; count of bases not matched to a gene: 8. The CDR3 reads CASLGDRGAQPQHF. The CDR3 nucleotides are TGTGCCAGTTTGGGGGACAGGGGCGCTCAGCCCCAGCATTTT.

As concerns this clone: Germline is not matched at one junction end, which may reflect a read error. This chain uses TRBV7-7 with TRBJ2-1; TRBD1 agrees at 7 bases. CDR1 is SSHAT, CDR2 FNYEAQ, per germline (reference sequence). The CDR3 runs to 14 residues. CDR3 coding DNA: TGTGCTAGCAGCGCCGACAGGGTAAAAAATGAGCAGTTCTTC. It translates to CASSADRVKNEQFF.

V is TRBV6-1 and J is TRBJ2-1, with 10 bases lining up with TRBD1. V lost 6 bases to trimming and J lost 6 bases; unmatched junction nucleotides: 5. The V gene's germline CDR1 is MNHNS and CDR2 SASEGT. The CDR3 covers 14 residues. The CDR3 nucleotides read TGTGCCAGCAGCCGGGACAGGGGAGTCAATGAGCAGTTCTTC. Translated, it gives CASSRDRGVNEQFF.

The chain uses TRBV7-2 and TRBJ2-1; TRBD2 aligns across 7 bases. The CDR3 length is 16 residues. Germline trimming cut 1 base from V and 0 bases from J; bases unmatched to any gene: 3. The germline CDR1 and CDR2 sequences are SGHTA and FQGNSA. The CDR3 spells CASSLDGTTSYNEQFF. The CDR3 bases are TGTGCCAGCAGCTTAGACGGGACTACCTCCTACAATGAGCAGTTCTTC.

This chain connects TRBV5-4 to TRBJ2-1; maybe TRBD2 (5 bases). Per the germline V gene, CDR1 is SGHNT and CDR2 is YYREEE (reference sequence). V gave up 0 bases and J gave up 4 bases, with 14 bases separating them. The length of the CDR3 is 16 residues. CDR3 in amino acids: CASSLAWGAGYNEQFF. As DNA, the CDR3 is TGTGCCAGCAGCTTGGCCTGGGGTGCGGGTTACAATGAGCAGTTCTTC.

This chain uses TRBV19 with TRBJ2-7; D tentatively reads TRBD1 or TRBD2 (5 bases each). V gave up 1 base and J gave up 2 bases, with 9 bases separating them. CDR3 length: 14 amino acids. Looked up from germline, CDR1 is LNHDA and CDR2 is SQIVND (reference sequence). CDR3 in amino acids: CASSIAGTPYEQYF. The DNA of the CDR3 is TGTGCCAGTAGTATAGCTGGGACCCCCTACGAGCAGTACTTC.

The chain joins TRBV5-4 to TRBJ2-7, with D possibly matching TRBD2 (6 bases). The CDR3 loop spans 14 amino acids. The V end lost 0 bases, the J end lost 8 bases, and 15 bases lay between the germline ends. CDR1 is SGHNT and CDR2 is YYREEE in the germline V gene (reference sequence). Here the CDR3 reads CASSLGLGGIKQYF. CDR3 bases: TGTGCCAGCAGCTTGGGACTAGGCGGGATAAAGCAGTACTTC.

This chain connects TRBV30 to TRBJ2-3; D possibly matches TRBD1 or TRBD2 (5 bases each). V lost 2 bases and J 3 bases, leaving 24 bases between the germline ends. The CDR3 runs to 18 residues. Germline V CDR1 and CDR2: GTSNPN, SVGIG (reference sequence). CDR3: CAWSLGVSGTEGTDTQYF. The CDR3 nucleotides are TGTGCCTGGAGTTTAGGAGTATCCGGTACTGAGGGGACAGATACGCAGTATTTT.

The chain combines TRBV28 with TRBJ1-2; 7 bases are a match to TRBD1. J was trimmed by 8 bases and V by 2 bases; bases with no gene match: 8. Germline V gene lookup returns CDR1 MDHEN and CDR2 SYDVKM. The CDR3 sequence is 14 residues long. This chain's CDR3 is CASSLRQGAGGYTF. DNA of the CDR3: TGTGCCAGCAGTTTAAGACAGGGTGCGGGAGGCTACACCTTC.

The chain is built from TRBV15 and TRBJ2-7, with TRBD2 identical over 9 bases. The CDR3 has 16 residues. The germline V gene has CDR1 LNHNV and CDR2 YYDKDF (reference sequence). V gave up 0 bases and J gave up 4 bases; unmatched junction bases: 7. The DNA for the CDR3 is TGTGCCACCAGCAGAGATGGGGCTAGCGGGAAGTACGAGCAGTACTTC. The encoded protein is CATSRDGASGKYEQYF. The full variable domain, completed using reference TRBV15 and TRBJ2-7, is DAMVIQNPRYQVTQFGKPVTLSCSQTLNHNVMYWYQQKSSQAPKLLFHYYDKDFNNEADTPDNFQSRRPNTSFCFLDIRSPGLGDTAMYLCATSRDGASGKYEQYFGPGTRLTVT.

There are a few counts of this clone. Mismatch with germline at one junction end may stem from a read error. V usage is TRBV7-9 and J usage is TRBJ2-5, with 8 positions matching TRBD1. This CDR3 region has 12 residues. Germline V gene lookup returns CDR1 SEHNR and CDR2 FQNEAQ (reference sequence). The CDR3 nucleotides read TGTGCCAGCAGCCCCGGGCGGCAGGGGGCTGACTTC. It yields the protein CASSPGRQGADF.

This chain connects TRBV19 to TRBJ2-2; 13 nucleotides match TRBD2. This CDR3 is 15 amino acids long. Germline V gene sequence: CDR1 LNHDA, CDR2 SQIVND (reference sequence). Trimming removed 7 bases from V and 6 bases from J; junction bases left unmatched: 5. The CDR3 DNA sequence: TGTGCCAGTACCCCGACTAGCGGGAGGTCCGGGGAGCTGTTTTTT. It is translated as CASTPTSGRSGELFF.

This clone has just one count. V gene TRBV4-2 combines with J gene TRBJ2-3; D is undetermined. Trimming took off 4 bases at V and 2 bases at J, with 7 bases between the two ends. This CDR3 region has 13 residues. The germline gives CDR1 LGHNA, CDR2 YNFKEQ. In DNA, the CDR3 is TGTGCCAGCAGCCGGGATTACACAGATACGCAGTATTTT. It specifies CASSRDYTDTQYF.

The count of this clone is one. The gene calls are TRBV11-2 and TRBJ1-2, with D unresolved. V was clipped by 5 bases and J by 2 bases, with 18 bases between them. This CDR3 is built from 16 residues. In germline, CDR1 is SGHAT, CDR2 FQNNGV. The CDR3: CASSPPIGNRNYGYTF. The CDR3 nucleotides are TGTGCCAGCAGCCCTCCCATTGGGAACCGGAACTATGGCTACACCTTC.

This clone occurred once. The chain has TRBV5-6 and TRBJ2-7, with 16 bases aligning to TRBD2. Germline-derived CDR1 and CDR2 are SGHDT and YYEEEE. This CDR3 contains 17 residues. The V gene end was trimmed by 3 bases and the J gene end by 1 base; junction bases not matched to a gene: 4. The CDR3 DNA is TGTGCCAGCAGCTGGGGACTAGCGGGAGGGCCTTCCTACGAGCAGTACTTC. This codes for CASSWGLAGGPSYEQYF.